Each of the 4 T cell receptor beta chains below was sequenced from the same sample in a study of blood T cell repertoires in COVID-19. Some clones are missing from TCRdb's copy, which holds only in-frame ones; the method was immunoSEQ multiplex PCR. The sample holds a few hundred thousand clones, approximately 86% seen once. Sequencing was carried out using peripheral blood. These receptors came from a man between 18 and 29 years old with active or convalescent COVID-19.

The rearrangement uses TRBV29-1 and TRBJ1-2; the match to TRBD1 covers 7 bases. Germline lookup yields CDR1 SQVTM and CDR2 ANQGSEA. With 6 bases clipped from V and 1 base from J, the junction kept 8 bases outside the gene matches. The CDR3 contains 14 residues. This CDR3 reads CSVSPRDSNYGYTF. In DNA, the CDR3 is TGCAGCGTGAGTCCCAGGGACAGTAACTATGGCTACACCTTC.

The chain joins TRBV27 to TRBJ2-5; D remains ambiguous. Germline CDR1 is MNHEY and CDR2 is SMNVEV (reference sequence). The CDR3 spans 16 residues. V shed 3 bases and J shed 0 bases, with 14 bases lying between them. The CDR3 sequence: CASSLNPRSNQETQYF. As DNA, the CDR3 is TGTGCCAGCAGTTTGAATCCGCGGAGCAACCAAGAGACCCAGTACTTC.

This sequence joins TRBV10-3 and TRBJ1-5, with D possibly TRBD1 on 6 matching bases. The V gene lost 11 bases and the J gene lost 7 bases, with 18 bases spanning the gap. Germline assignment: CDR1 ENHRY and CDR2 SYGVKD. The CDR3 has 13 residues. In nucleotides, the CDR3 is TGTGCCGGTCGCAGACAGGTCAACCAGCCCCAGCATTTT. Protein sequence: CAGRRQVNQPQHF.

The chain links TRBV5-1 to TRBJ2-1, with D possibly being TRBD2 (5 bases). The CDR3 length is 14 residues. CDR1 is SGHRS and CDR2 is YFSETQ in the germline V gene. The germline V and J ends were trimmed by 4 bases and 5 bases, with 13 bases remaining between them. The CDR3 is CASSQDGLDNEQFF. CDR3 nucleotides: TGCGCCAGCAGCCAGGACGGACTCGACAATGAGCAGTTCTTC.